These T cell receptor beta chains were read from a single sample in a study of blood T cells in healthy people across ages. Using its own MiXCR run on the 5' RACE reads, TCRdb lists one record per CDR3 protein. Among approximately 320,000 distinct CDR3 sequences, 25% to 30% were seen once, and the ten largest hold approximately 28%. Input material: blood. These receptors were taken from a woman in her 70s in good health. Each CDR3 is given with its conserved first and last residue. A D gene is named only where the DNA matches it firmly. A clone size is listed for some rows: how often the clone was seen (once, few, many), or a class if it is expanded.

J gene,clone size,V gene,D gene,CDR3 protein,CDR3 DNA
TRBJ1-6,NA,TRBV28,NA,CASSRPGHNNSPLHF,TGTGCCAGCAGCCGGCCGGGACACAATAATTCACCCCTCCACTTT
TRBJ2-1,NA,TRBV20-1,NA,CSAPSHNHNEQFF,TGCAGTGCTCCGTCGCACAATCACAATGAGCAGTTCTTC
TRBJ1-5,NA,TRBV2,NA,CASSDSTSNQPQHF,TGTGCCAGCAGTGATTCAACATCTAATCAGCCCCAGCATTTT
TRBJ2-3,NA,TRBV20-1,NA,CSARVLMLSTDTQYF,TGCAGTGCTAGAGTGCTGATGTTAAGCACAGATACGCAGTATTTT
TRBJ2-7,many,TRBV14,NA,CASSQSLGRVEQYF,TGTGCCAGCAGCCAGAGTCTGGGAAGGGTCGAGCAGTACTTC
TRBJ2-7,few,TRBV5-1,TRBD2,CASSPRAGGSYEQYF,TGCGCCAGCAGCCCCAGAGCGGGAGGCTCCTACGAGCAGTACTTC
TRBJ2-7,NA,TRBV28,NA,CASALGGAYEQYF,TGTGCCTCGGCCTTAGGGGGAGCCTACGAGCAGTACTTC
TRBJ1-4,NA,TRBV20-1,TRBD1,CSAMAGQGARKLFF,TGCAGTGCTATGGCGGGACAGGGGGCGCGCAAACTGTTTTTT
TRBJ2-1,few,TRBV24-1,NA,CATGTGKGNEQFF,TGTGCCACCGGGACGGGGAAGGGCAATGAGCAGTTCTTC
TRBJ1-5,few,TRBV19,TRBD1,CASSTFQGGNQPQHF,TGTGCCAGTAGTACCTTCCAGGGGGGCAATCAGCCCCAGCATTTT
TRBJ2-5,NA,TRBV20-1,TRBD2,CSANPQNGLAGETQYF,TGCAGTGCTAACCCCCAAAACGGATTAGCGGGAGAGACCCAGTACTTC
TRBJ1-6,NA,TRBV7-9,TRBD1,CASSSGTGGNSPLHF,TGTGCCAGCAGCTCCGGGACAGGGGGAAATTCACCCCTCCACTTT
TRBJ2-7,NA,TRBV6-5,TRBD2,CASSRGTSGPEEQYF,TGTGCCAGCAGTCGAGGGACTAGCGGACCGGAGGAGCAGTACTTC
TRBJ1-2,NA,TRBV18,NA,CASSPPSGYGYTF,TGTGCCAGCTCACCACCGTCCGGGTATGGCTACACCTTC
TRBJ2-7,few,TRBV7-2,NA,CASSPTTRYEQYF,TGTGCCAGCAGCCCCACGACTAGATACGAGCAGTACTTC
TRBJ2-1,many,TRBV27,TRBD2,CASSLWASGSWSDEQFF,TGTGCCAGCAGTTTATGGGCTAGCGGGAGCTGGTCGGATGAGCAGTTCTTC
TRBJ2-5,few,TRBV29-1,NA,CSGLRDQKETQYF,TGCAGCGGACTCCGGGACCAAAAAGAGACCCAGTACTTC
TRBJ2-5,many,TRBV5-1,NA,CASSLYRQETQYF,TGCGCCAGCAGCTTGTACCGCCAAGAGACCCAGTACTTC
TRBJ2-7,few,TRBV5-1,NA,CASSLEAPYEQYF,TGCGCCAGCAGCTTGGAAGCTCCTTACGAGCAGTACTTC
TRBJ2-5,NA,TRBV20-1,NA,CSAKSSGVLETQYF,TGCAGTGCTAAATCGTCGGGAGTTCTGGAGACCCAGTACTTC
TRBJ1-2,many,TRBV7-2,NA,CASSRTYGQTNYGYTF,TGTGCCAGCAGCCGAACCTACGGACAGACTAACTATGGCTACACCTTC
TRBJ2-5,NA,TRBV20-1,TRBD2,CSAPGAFGGLAGGPGETQYF,TGCAGTGCGCCGGGAGCTTTCGGGGGACTAGCGGGAGGGCCGGGAGAGACCCAGTACTTC
TRBJ2-1,NA,TRBV20-1,NA,CSARDQGGTSSYNEQFF,TGCAGTGCTAGAGATCAAGGCGGAACCTCCTCCTACAATGAGCAGTTCTTC
TRBJ2-3,NA,TRBV5-1,NA,CASQTGSSTDTQYF,TGCGCCAGCCAGACAGGTTCTAGCACAGATACGCAGTATTTT
TRBJ2-7,NA,TRBV3-1,NA,CASSQGVGEQYF,TGTGCCAGCAGCCAAGGGGTGGGCGAGCAGTACTTC
TRBJ2-7,few,TRBV29-1,NA,CSVDTGTYEQYF,TGCAGCGTTGATACAGGGACCTACGAGCAGTACTTC
TRBJ1-2,NA,TRBV9,TRBD1,CASSGKDRGEGYTF,TGTGCCAGCAGCGGAAAGGACAGGGGGGAAGGCTACACCTTC
TRBJ2-3,few,TRBV5-5,TRBD1,CASSSGTGVSTDTQYF,TGTGCCAGCAGCTCCGGGACAGGAGTGTCCACAGATACGCAGTATTTT
TRBJ2-1,NA,TRBV20-1,NA,CSATESSYNEQFF,TGCAGTGCGACGGAGAGCTCCTACAATGAGCAGTTCTTC
TRBJ2-7,few,TRBV7-8,TRBD2,CASSLGTSGTVYHYEQYF,TGTGCCAGCAGCCTTGGGACTAGCGGGACGGTTTACCACTACGAGCAGTACTTC
TRBJ2-3,medium-sized,TRBV7-8,TRBD2,CASSLREISTDTQYF,TGTGCCAGCAGCTTGCGGGAGATAAGCACAGATACGCAGTATTTT
TRBJ2-4,many,TRBV11-2,TRBD1,CASTLTGGRNIQYF,TGTGCCAGCACTTTAACAGGGGGAAGAAACATTCAGTACTTC
TRBJ1-2,few,TRBV29-1,NA,CSATSGAPNYGYTF,TGCAGCGCCACCTCAGGGGCGCCTAACTATGGCTACACCTTC
TRBJ1-1,NA,TRBV7-2,NA,CASSLVDGETEASF,TGTGCCAGCAGCTTAGTAGACGGGGAGACTGAAGCTTCCTTT
TRBJ1-1,few,TRBV4-2,NA,CASSQDRGNTLWTEAFF,TGTGCCAGCAGCCAAGATAGAGGGAATACCCTGTGGACTGAAGCTTTCTTT
TRBJ2-5,few,TRBV10-3,NA,CATGRGGSRQETQYF,TGTGCCACCGGACGAGGGGGAAGTAGACAAGAGACCCAGTACTTC
TRBJ2-1,few,TRBV20-1,NA,CSARGPRGQFF,TGCAGTGCTAGAGGTCCCCGGGGGCAGTTCTTC
TRBJ2-5,few,TRBV4-1,TRBD2,CASSPRLAGVETQCF,TGCGCCAGCAGCCCACGACTAGCGGGAGTAGAGACCCAGTGCTTC
TRBJ1-1,many,TRBV7-9,NA,CASSPGGVIEAFF,TGTGCCAGCAGCCCGGGGGGGGTTATTGAAGCTTTCTTT
TRBJ2-1,few,TRBV4-1,NA,CASSQEVATSYNEQFF,TGCGCCAGCAGCCAAGAGGTAGCGACATCCTACAATGAGCAGTTCTTC
TRBJ1-2,many,TRBV5-5,NA,CASSPERSNYGYTF,TGTGCCAGCAGCCCTGAACGGTCTAACTATGGCTACACCTTC
TRBJ2-3,NA,TRBV9,NA,CASSVETDTQYF,TGTGCCAGCAGCGTCGAGACAGATACGCAGTATTTT
TRBJ1-4,few,TRBV29-1,NA,CSVSAGATNEKLFF,TGCAGCGTTTCCGCGGGAGCAACTAATGAAAAACTGTTTTTT
TRBJ2-7,few,TRBV3-1,TRBD2,CASSQVGGGRNEQYF,TGTGCCAGCAGCCAAGTAGGTGGCGGGAGAAACGAGCAGTACTTC
TRBJ2-5,NA,TRBV7-3,TRBD2,CASSPKSRGETQYF,TGTGCCAGCAGCCCAAAATCGCGGGGGGAGACCCAGTACTTC
TRBJ1-6,NA,TRBV7-9,NA,CASSSGTGSNSPLHF,TGTGCCAGCAGCTCCGGGACGGGAAGTAATTCACCCCTCCACTTT
TRBJ1-6,few,TRBV20-1,TRBD1,CSAIPRTGDNSPLHF,TGCAGTGCTATTCCCCGGACAGGCGATAATTCACCCCTCCACTTT
TRBJ2-5,many,TRBV7-2,TRBD2,CASSLASGSSETQYF,TGTGCCAGCAGCTTAGCTAGCGGGAGCTCAGAGACCCAGTACTTC
TRBJ1-5,NA,TRBV5-8,NA,CASGVGAYQRQHF,TGTGCAAGCGGTGTGGGGGCCTATCAGCGCCAGCATTTT
TRBJ2-2,few,TRBV7-3,NA,CASSLAPQTPGELFF,TGTGCCAGCAGCTTAGCCCCACAGACCCCCGGGGAGCTGTTTTTT
TRBJ1-1,NA,TRBV12-3/TRBV12-4,TRBD1,CASSAGLRGTEAFF,TGTGCCAGCAGTGCAGGGCTCAGGGGGACTGAAGCTTTCTTT
TRBJ2-3,NA,TRBV29-1,NA,CSVNGVSSTDTQYF,TGCAGCGTTAACGGCGTATCTAGCACAGATACGCAGTATTTT